One and the same sample provided the 27 T cell receptor beta chains below, sequenced in a study of blood T cell repertoires in COVID-19. The data were produced by immunoSEQ multiplex PCR, yet TCRdb's version contains in-frame clones alone and is incomplete. The table shows 150,000 or so clones, with roughly 79% occurring only once. Sequenced material: peripheral blood. These receptors originate from a human donor with acute or convalescent COVID-19. The donor label of this sample is uncertain.

This clone occurred once. The CDR3 reads CASSVEQAGYGYTF. In DNA form, the CDR3 reads TGTGCCAGCAGTGTGGAACAGGCAGGCTATGGCTACACCTTC. The gene calls are TRBV2 and TRBJ1-2; TRBD1 is a possible D gene (5 bases). This CDR3 comprises 14 residues. Germline CDR1 reads SNHLY; CDR2 reads FYNNEI. With 4 bases removed from V and 4 bases from J, the gap between germline ends came to 13 bases. Based on the CDR3 plus reference TRBV2 and TRBJ1-2, the full variable domain is EPEVTQTPSHQVTQMGQEVILRCVPISNHLYFYWYRQILGQKVEFLVSFYNNEISEKSEIFDDQFSVERPDGSNFTLKIRSTKLEDSAMYFCASSVEQAGYGYTFGSGTRLTVV.

The chain couples TRBV5-8 to TRBJ2-2; possible D gene TRBD1, 6 bases. The CDR3 extends over 15 amino acids. With 4 bases removed from V and 3 bases from J, the gap between germline ends came to 13 bases. Germline V gives CDR1 SGHTS, CDR2 YDEGEE. The DNA for the CDR3 is TGTGCCAGCAGCAAACAGGGTAGTCACACCGGGGAGCTGTTTTTT. Its protein product is CASSKQGSHTGELFF.

The rearrangement joins TRBV11-1 to TRBJ2-1; possible D gene TRBD2, 7 bases. The CDR3 is made up of 15 amino acids. V dropped 8 bases and J dropped 1 base, with 15 bases sitting between them. Per the germline V gene, CDR1 is SGHAT and CDR2 is FQDESV (reference sequence). The CDR3 bases are TGTGCCAGCGCTAGGGGGGGGACTTCCTACAATGAGCAGTTCTTC. This codes for CASARGGTSYNEQFF.

V and J are TRBV24-1 and TRBJ1-1, with 9 bases matching TRBD1. The CDR3 consists of 15 residues. V lost 4 bases, J lost 5 bases, and 7 bases stayed unmatched. Germline V gene lookup returns CDR1 KGHDR and CDR2 SFDVKD. DNA for the CDR3: TGTGCCACCAGTGAAACGGACAGGGGAGAGACTGAAGCTTTCTTT. Translating it yields CATSETDRGETEAFF.

With regard to this clone: Its ends do not fully match the called genes, so a read error is possible. The chain recombines TRBV5-5 with TRBJ1-5; 7 bases agree with TRBD1. In germline, CDR1 is SGHKS, CDR2 YYEKEE (reference sequence). The CDR3 is 14 amino acids. CDR3 sequence (DNA): TGTGCCAGCAGCTTGGAAGGGGGCAAGCAGCCCCAGCATTTT. Amino acid sequence: CASSLEGGKQPQHF.

V and J are TRBV9 and TRBJ2-1, with a tentative D call TRBD1 (6 bases). This CDR3 contains 14 residues. Trimming took off 3 bases at V and 3 bases at J, with 10 bases between the two ends. Germline CDR1 reads SGDLS; CDR2 reads YYNGEE. The CDR3 DNA follows: TGTGCCAGCAGCGCCCGGGGACACTACAATGAGCAGTTCTTC. This codes for CASSARGHYNEQFF.

CDR3 bases: TGTGCCAGCAGTTTCACCGGGACATACTATGGCTACACCTTC. Residues: CASSFTGTYYGYTF. The V call is TRBV27, the J call TRBJ1-2, with D tentatively TRBD1 (6 bases). Trimming removed 3 bases at V and 3 bases at J, with 11 bases between. The CDR3 runs 14 residues. Germline CDR1 MNHEY, CDR2 SMNVEV (reference sequence).

The CDR3 bases are TGCGCCAGCAGTCCCGGCCGAGGACAGATTTCACCCCTCCACTTT. Its protein is CASSPGRGQISPLHF. The chain uses TRBV10-1 and TRBJ1-6, with D maybe TRBD1 (6 bases). The germline CDR1 and CDR2 sequences are WNHNN and SYGVQD (reference sequence). Trimming cost V 5 bases and J 9 bases, with 17 bases left between them. The CDR3 sequence is 15 residues long.

This chain connects TRBV19 to TRBJ1-6; 9 bases are a match to TRBD1. The V gene's germline CDR1 is LNHDA and CDR2 SQIVND (reference sequence). The J segment lost 2 bases and the V segment lost 4 bases, leaving 6 bases of the junction unmatched. The CDR3 totals 17 residues. CDR3 coding DNA: TGTGCCAGTAGTAACGGACAGGGGAGGCCCTATAATTCACCCCTCCACTTT. Translating gives CASSNGQGRPYNSPLHF.

V gene TRBV27 combines with J gene TRBJ1-2; 11 bases align to TRBD1. Germline CDR1 and CDR2: MNHEY and SMNVEV (reference sequence). The CDR3 covers 17 residues. With 2 bases clipped from V and 4 bases from J, the junction kept 9 bases outside the gene matches. This CDR3 is CASSLKGTGGKGYGYTF. CDR3 coding DNA: TGTGCCAGCAGTTTAAAGGGGACAGGGGGAAAAGGCTATGGCTACACCTTC.

V gene TRBV6-6 combines with J gene TRBJ1-2; 7 bases are shared with TRBD1. The CDR3 runs 13 residues. V shed 2 bases, J shed 8 bases, and the junction held 5 bases outside the gene matches. Germline V gene sequence: CDR1 MNHNY, CDR2 SVGAGI (reference sequence). DNA of the CDR3: TGTGCCAGCAGTTACGAGTACAGGGGAGGCTACACCTTC. Translating gives CASSYEYRGGYTF.

V gene TRBV7-9 combines with J gene TRBJ1-4; 9 bases align to TRBD1. V lost 1 base and J lost 0; bases outside the gene matches: 0. CDR3 length equals 16 residues. The germline V gene has CDR1 SEHNR and CDR2 FQNEAQ (reference sequence). This chain's CDR3 is CASSLGDRATNEKLFF. CDR3 bases: TGTGCCAGCAGCTTAGGGGACAGGGCAACTAATGAAAAACTGTTTTTT.

The V gene is TRBV30, the J gene TRBJ2-7; no reliable D call. Deletions cut 2 bases from V and 3 bases from J, with 5 bases between. Germline V lookup: CDR1 GTSNPN, CDR2 SVGIG (reference sequence). The CDR3 sequence is 11 residues long. The CDR3 sequence: CAWSLSYEQYF. CDR3 bases: TGTGCCTGGAGTCTCAGCTACGAGCAGTACTTC.

The chain carries TRBV7-9 and TRBJ1-2; 9 bases map to TRBD1. The CDR3 runs 14 residues. Trimming cost V 5 bases and J 6 bases; bases outside gene matches: 7. Germline V gives CDR1 SEHNR, CDR2 FQNEAQ (reference sequence). For the CDR3, the DNA is TGTGCCAGCAGCCTCTCGGGGACAGGGAATGGCTACACCTTC. The encoded protein is CASSLSGTGNGYTF.

The chain joins TRBV9 to TRBJ1-2, with TRBD1 identical over 11 bases. V trimming: 0 bases; J trimming: 6 bases; junction bases outside the gene matches: 7. CDR1 and CDR2 (germline): SGDLS, YYNGEE. The CDR3 sequence is 16 residues long. The CDR3 DNA follows: TGTGCCAGCAGCGTAGCTACTCCGGGACAGGGGGATGGCTACACCTTC. This sequence encodes CASSVATPGQGDGYTF.

A few counts support this clone. This rearrangement joins TRBV7-6 to TRBJ1-5; perhaps TRBD1 as D (5 bases). CDR1 SGHVS and CDR2 FNYEAQ come from the germline V gene. The CDR3 runs to 12 residues. V lost 3 bases and J lost 7, with 7 bases in between. DNA of the CDR3: TGTGCCAGCAGCTTGCGGGGCCAGCCCCAGCATTTT. It yields the protein CASSLRGQPQHF.

V usage is TRBV27 and J usage is TRBJ1-5; no clear D gene. The CDR3 is 15 residues long. CDR1 MNHEY and CDR2 SMNVEV come from the germline V gene (reference sequence). Trimming stripped 6 bases from V and 6 bases from J, with 18 bases between. The CDR3 bases are TGTGCCAGCAGCCCTACATGGGCTGGTGGTCAGCCCCAGCATTTT. This encodes CASSPTWAGGQPQHF.

This sequence joins TRBV5-1 and TRBJ1-1; D is uncertain. V gave up 0 bases and J gave up 10 bases, with 13 bases separating them. This CDR3 has 13 residues. Germline V gene data show CDR1 as SGHRS and CDR2 as YFSETQ. The CDR3 nucleotides are TGCGCCAGCAGCTTGGAAGTAAGCTCGGGAGCTTTCTTT. It specifies CASSLEVSSGAFF.

This clone was found a few times. The V call is TRBV2, the J call TRBJ2-7; D not resolved. Trimming shortened V by 0 bases and J by 1 base, and 7 bases separated the two germline ends. The CDR3 contains 14 residues. Germline CDR1 and CDR2: SNHLY and FYNNEI. CDR3: CASSEARVSYEQYV. The CDR3 DNA reads TGTGCCAGCAGTGAAGCCCGGGTTTCCTACGAGCAGTACGTC.

A single count supports this clone. The chain recombines TRBV7-3 with TRBJ2-5, with a possible D match to TRBD2 (6 bases). CDR1 is SGHTA, CDR2 FQGTGA, per germline. The CDR3 is 13 amino acids. With 1 base removed from V and 4 bases from J, the gap between germline ends came to 7 bases. The CDR3 region is CASSLKGGETQYF. The CDR3 DNA sequence: TGTGCCAGCAGCTTAAAGGGAGGAGAGACCCAGTACTTC.

This clone has just one count. The chain uses TRBV2 and TRBJ2-1, with a weak D call TRBD2 (7 bases). The CDR3 is 15 residues long. CDR1 and CDR2 (germline): SNHLY, FYNNEI. The ends were cut back, 6 bases at V and 2 bases at J, with 14 bases in the middle. The CDR3 protein is CASSLGGRAYNEQFF. CDR3 coding DNA: TGTGCCAGCAGCCTCGGGGGGCGCGCCTACAATGAGCAGTTCTTC.

The CDR3 DNA is TGTGCCAGCAGTTACTCCGGTTTAGCGGGGGCCACAGATACGCAGTATTTT. Amino acid sequence: CASSYSGLAGATDTQYF. V usage is TRBV6-2 or TRBV6-3 and J usage is TRBJ2-3, with TRBD2 matching over 9 bases. This CDR3 spans 17 amino acids. Germline lookup yields CDR1 MNHEY and CDR2 SVGEGT. V was pared by 0 bases and J by 2 bases, with 6 bases of the junction left unmatched.

The V and J genes are TRBV6-5 and TRBJ1-2, with 12 bases that match TRBD1. The length of the CDR3 is 14 residues. The V segment lost 5 bases and the J segment 4 bases; nucleotides outside the gene matches: 2. Germline CDR1 and CDR2: MNHEY and SVGAGI. This CDR3 is CASSTGQGAYGYTF. CDR3 coding DNA: TGTGCCAGCAGTACGGGACAGGGGGCCTATGGCTACACCTTC.

This clone was counted once. This chain links TRBV6-4 with TRBJ1-1, with TRBD1 as a possible D gene (5 bases). Trimming pared 1 base from V and 5 bases from J, leaving 8 bases between. Germline V lookup: CDR1 MRHNA, CDR2 SNTAGT. This CDR3 contains 13 residues. CDR3 DNA sequence: TGTGCCAGCAGTGACTTGAAGGGGACTGAAGCTTTCTTT. Protein: CASSDLKGTEAFF.

The chain is built from TRBV4-1 and TRBJ1-2; D might be TRBD1 (5 bases). V shed 4 bases and J shed 1 base, with 13 bases lying between them. The CDR3 length is 15 residues. Per the germline V gene, CDR1 is MGHRA and CDR2 is YSYEKL. CDR3 DNA: TGCGCCAGCAGCCTTGGGGCACAGGTTAACTATGGCTACACCTTC. Translated: CASSLGAQVNYGYTF.

The chain recombines TRBV6-6 with TRBJ1-3; 10 nucleotides match TRBD1. Germline V gene data show CDR1 as MNHNY and CDR2 as SVGAGI (reference sequence). The CDR3 runs 14 residues. Trimming at V came to 7 bases and at J to 2 bases, leaving 2 bases not matched to a gene. CDR3 loop: CASNGQGAGNTIYF. CDR3 DNA sequence: TGTGCCAGCAACGGACAGGGGGCTGGAAACACCATATATTTT.

The V call is TRBV11-3, the J call TRBJ2-3; 9 nucleotides agree with TRBD2. CDR1 SGHNT and CDR2 YENEEA come from the germline V gene. The CDR3 sequence is 15 residues long. The V segment lost 5 bases and the J segment 6 bases; nucleotides outside the gene matches: 9. CDR3 amino acids: CASSRSAGGQDTQYF. The CDR3 DNA reads as TGTGCCAGCAGCCGATCTGCGGGGGGGCAGGATACGCAGTATTTT.